These 2 T cell receptor beta chains were all obtained from the same sample, sequenced in a study of memory CD4+ T cells and cytomegalovirus serostatus (dated by TCRdb to about 2019). Single viable CD3+CD4+CD8-CD45RO+ cells were sorted as memory CD4+ T cells on a FACSAria II. Libraries came from the immunoSEQ multiplex PCR assay. Imported from immuneACCESS, the table was reduced by TCRdb to in-frame sequences with V and J called. These copies leave out some clones; in studies compared against another copy, an unresolved V gene accounts for under half, and the cause of the remainder is not known. The sample has over 75,000 clones on record, roughly 80% of them singletons. The top ten clonotypes cover approximately 4% of the sample. The sample comprised memory CD4+ T cells from blood. These receptors came from an adult in good health and CMV-seropositive.

The genes are TRBV6-6 and TRBJ2-7, with 8 positions matching TRBD1. This CDR3 region has 14 residues. Looked up from germline, CDR1 is MNHNY and CDR2 is SVGAGI (reference sequence). With V trimmed by 2 bases and J by 1 base, 1 base remained unmatched. The CDR3 loop reads CASSYRTGSYEQYF. CDR3 sequence (DNA): TGTGCCAGCAGTTACAGGACAGGGTCCTACGAGCAGTACTTC.

This clone has just a few counts. This sequence joins TRBV2 and TRBJ2-3; maybe TRBD1 (5 bases). CDR1 and CDR2 (germline): SNHLY, FYNNEI. The ends were cut back, 6 bases at V and 3 bases at J, with 10 bases in the middle. This CDR3 is built from 13 residues. In nucleotides, the CDR3 is TGTGCCAGCAGCCCAGGGTTAACAGATACGCAGTATTTT. Its protein product is CASSPGLTDTQYF. The entire variable domain, with the rest obtained from reference TRBV2 and TRBJ2-3, is as follows: EPEVTQTPSHQVTQMGQEVILRCVPISNHLYFYWYRQILGQKVEFLVSFYNNEISEKSEIFDDQFSVERPDGSNFTLKIRSTKLEDSAMYFCASSPGLTDTQYFGPGTRLTVL.